This T cell receptor (beta chain) stems from a study of T cell responses to AZD1222 COVID-19 vaccine. Study-wide findings and caveats: The peak T cell response came first, and repertoires were sampled only after it. Per reports, nearly half of all spike-specific TCRs target regions that are unmutated in variants.

Trimming at V came to 6 bases and at J to 8 bases, leaving 7 bases not matched to a gene. This CDR3 is 14 amino acids long. Germline V gene lookup returns CDR1 SEHNR and CDR2 FQNEAQ (reference sequence). Profiled with immunoSEQ multiplex PCR; TCRdb holds only in-frame clones, not every one. The sample has 100,000 to 120,000 clones, around nine tenths seen once. This clone occurred many times. Its specificity is unknown. This TCR came from an adult who received the AZD1222 COVID-19 vaccine. The chain uses TRBV7-9 and TRBJ1-6; TRBD1 matches at 7 bases. Sample: peripheral blood, taken 28 days after the second AZD1222 dose. The CDR3 DNA follows: TGTGCCAGCAGATTTCAGGGGGAGGATTCACCCCTCCACTTT. This sequence encodes CASRFQGEDSPLHF.